This TCR beta chain came from a study of T-cell memory formation after mild COVID-19 (dated by TCRdb to the early 2020s). Regarding the study in general: TCR sequence clusters from the two donors were largely donor specific. T-cell clones expanding and contracting after mild COVID-19 in two donors were tracked by longitudinal TCRalpha and TCRbeta repertoire sequencing. The cohort was made up of two young adult volunteers, one female and one male, who were previously healthy.

The study at large found these results: Clones that contracted from day 15 to 85 showed balanced CD4/CD8 phenotypes, whereas a second wave of clones that expanded from day 15 to 37 leaned towards CD4+. Only a couple of mild cases were covered in the study, and larger cohorts including severe cases with pre-infection samples were considered necessary. Contracting CD4+ clones were located mainly in the CM and EM memory subsets, whereas CD8+ clones were found to be enriched in EMRA. The second-wave clones that peaked on day 37 were not confirmed to be SARS-CoV-2 specific. Some responding clones were found in pre-infection memory, which suggests that pre-existing cross-reactive memory T cells took part in the SARS-CoV-2 response.

The listed sequencing device is Illumina NovaSeq 6000. cDNA libraries for TCRalpha and TCRbeta were prepared by 5'RACE using constant-segment primers, with sample barcodes and unique molecular identifiers added. RNA was extracted from every sample with Trizol reagent. Amplification of the libraries took two PCR steps, and the second step added a second sample barcode plus Illumina TruSeq adapters. Sequencing of the libraries was done on an Illumina NovaSeq, producing 2 x 150 bp paired-end reads. The published analysis was carried out like this. Reads were demultiplexed and collapsed into UMI-guided consensus sequences with migec v1.2.7. With mixcr v2.1.11, UMI consensuses were aligned to TRA and TRB V and J templates and assembled into clonotypes. A clonotype was counted as expanded or contracted only when both edgeR and NoisET called the clonotype significant, with the noise models trained on biological replicates. For edgeR calls, a false discovery rate-adjusted p below 0.01 and a log2 fold-change threshold of 1 were applied. As an exploratory analysis of dynamics, PCA with hierarchical clustering was applied to max-normalized trajectories of the 1000 most abundant clonotypes. Separately sequenced CD4+ and CD8+ repertoires were used to assign the CD4 or CD8 phenotype of responding clones. TCRdb itself trimmed the public reads at Q25 with fastp, ran MiXCR and retained productive beta chains. Every entry covers one CDR3 protein and lists the most common genes and DNA from its rows. TCRdb's processing, not the authors', yielded these V and J calls. The sample contains 200,000 to 250,000 distinct CDR3 sequences, about 9.2% of them found a single time. The ten largest clones capture roughly 3.5% of the sample.

Ficoll-Paque density gradient centrifugation was used to isolate PBMCs. V gives up 2 bases and J gives up 6 bases, and the segment between their germline ends measures 10 bases. The germline V gene specifies SGHDT as CDR1 and YYEEEE as CDR2. From the cysteine up to the phenylalanine, the CDR3 has a length of 13 residues. The kept DNA is CDR3 alone, 39 bases in frame from the first base. Details on this clonotype: No cognate antigen has been identified for it. One base away there is no much larger clone; base qualities are not given.

What was sequenced was PBMCs or a T cell subset sorted from them (not recorded which). The V and J segments used are TRBV5-6 and TRBJ2-3, with TRBD2 tentatively as D gene (6 bases match). The TCR originated in a man aged 18 to 29 who had mild COVID-19 (a few samples of this study predate the infection). The sample titles of this study are shuffled in the database, so cell type and time point are left out; the donor was told from shared clones. In nucleotides, the sequence is TGTGCCAGCAGCTTCGGGGGTCGGGATACGCAGTATTTT. It is translated as CASSFGGRDTQYF.